The clone carrying this TCR beta chain was recorded at least ten times. Antigen unknown. TCRdb passed the reads through MiXCR, listing each CDR3 protein once. The table lists around 450,000 distinct CDR3 sequences, roughly a third of them singletons. Germline values: CDR1 SGHTA, CDR2 FQGNSA. V dropped 1 base and J dropped 2 bases, with 21 bases sitting between them. The CDR3 covers 19 residues. This record comes from a study of T cell repertoires in cytomegalovirus infection. In the study overall: Matching HLA type and CMV infection were both indicated by public TCR beta signatures. Study observations and caveats: Identification of carriers of CMV plus the relevant HLA was achieved through cumulative public TCR beta family frequency. The study found HLA-C-restricted CMV-specific TCR beta clonotypes dominating the ex vivo response.

The specimen sequenced was PBMCs. The gene calls are TRBV7-2 and TRBJ1-5; perhaps TRBD1 as D (5 bases). This sequence originates from a human donor in good health (CMV status not recorded). Some clones in this sample may be carry-over from other donors' samples. As DNA, the CDR3 is TGTGCCAGCAGCTTAGATCTCAGACAGCCAACACTGGGCAATCAGCCCCAGCATTTT. Its protein is CASSLDLRQPTLGNQPQHF.